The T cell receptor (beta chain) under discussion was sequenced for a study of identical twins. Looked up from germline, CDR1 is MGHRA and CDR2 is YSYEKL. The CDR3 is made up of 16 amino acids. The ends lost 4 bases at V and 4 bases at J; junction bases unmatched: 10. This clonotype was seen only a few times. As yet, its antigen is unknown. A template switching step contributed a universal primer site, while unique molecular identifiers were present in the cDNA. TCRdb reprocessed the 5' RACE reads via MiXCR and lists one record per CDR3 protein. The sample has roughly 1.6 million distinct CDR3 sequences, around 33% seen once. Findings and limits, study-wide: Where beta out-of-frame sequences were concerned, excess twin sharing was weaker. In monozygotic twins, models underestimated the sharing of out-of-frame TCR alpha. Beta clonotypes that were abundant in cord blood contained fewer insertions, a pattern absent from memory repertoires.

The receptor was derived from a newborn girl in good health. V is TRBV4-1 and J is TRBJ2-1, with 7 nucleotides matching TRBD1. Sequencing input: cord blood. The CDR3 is CASSPSARGLYNEQFF. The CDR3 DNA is TGCGCCAGCAGCCCGTCAGCGAGGGGGCTTTACAATGAGCAGTTCTTC.